A single T cell receptor (beta chain) is shown here with its context. Its antigen is unknown. The data were obtained in a study of blood T cells in healthy people across ages. On the study more broadly: Capture by template switching was about one barcoded beta molecule per two T cells.

General observations from the study: Diversity of TCR beta correlated strongly with naive T cell percentage. Long-lived donors exceeded aged donors in naive CD4+ cells and diversity.

For the second PCR, which ran for roughly 6 to 12 cycles, a sample-barcoded 5' primer and a J-beta primer mix were used. TCRdb passed the 5' RACE reads through MiXCR, listing each CDR3 protein once. The table includes some 700,000 distinct CDR3 sequences, approximately 22% detected once. Losses at the gene ends were 6 bases for V and 1 base for J; bases not matched to a gene: 7. Germline CDR1 and CDR2: SQVTM and ANQGSEA. The CDR3 is 14 residues long. This clonotype was sampled from an older man in good health. V and J are TRBV29-1 and TRBJ2-3, with 7 bases that match TRBD2. The specimen sequenced was blood. The CDR3 DNA is TGCAGCGTCCCTACTAGCGAGGGCACAGATACGCAGTATTTT. It translates to CSVPTSEGTDTQYF.